These 21 T cell receptor beta chains were sequenced from one sample in a study of cytomegalovirus exposure and HLA in healthy donors. PCR amplification relied on 60 Vbeta primers (plus 13 Jbeta primers). Assay used: immunoSEQ multiplex PCR; TCRdb lists only in-frame clones, some missing. The sample lists 120,000 or so clones; around 68% were seen once. The sample consisted of PBMCs. The receptors here all came from a man aged 40-50 years in good health and CMV-seropositive.

The chain links TRBV6-5 to TRBJ2-7; TRBD1 matches at 11 bases. This CDR3 spans 16 amino acids. Germline-derived CDR1 and CDR2 are MNHEY and SVGAGI. V trimming: 0 bases; J trimming: 3 bases; junction bases outside the gene matches: 4. DNA for the CDR3: TGTGCCAGCAGTTACTCCGGACAGGGGGCGGGCTACGAGCAGTACTTC. It is translated as CASSYSGQGAGYEQYF.

The rearrangement uses TRBV6-6 and TRBJ1-4, with a weak D call TRBD1 (5 bases). The germline CDR1 and CDR2 sequences are MNHNY and SVGAGI (reference sequence). V was clipped by 6 bases and J by 0 bases, with 11 bases between them. This CDR3 comprises 15 residues. The CDR3 DNA sequence: TGTGCCAGCAGCGAAGACAGTGCAACTAATGAAAAACTGTTTTTT. This translates into CASSEDSATNEKLFF.

The chain couples TRBV7-9 to TRBJ1-2, with D hard to call. Trimming removed 1 base from V and 8 bases from J, with 8 bases in between. The CDR3 contains 12 residues. CDR1 and CDR2 (germline): SEHNR, FQNEAQ (reference sequence). The CDR3 nucleotides read TGTGCCAGCAGCTTAGTATTAGAAGGCTACACCTTC. This translates into CASSLVLEGYTF.

The chain recombines TRBV19 with TRBJ2-1; D is unclear. The CDR3 spans 14 residues. V lost 3 bases and J lost 5, with 11 bases in between. Germline V gives CDR1 LNHDA, CDR2 SQIVND (reference sequence). This CDR3 reads CASSIIVDDNEQFF. CDR3 sequence (DNA): TGTGCCAGTAGTATTATAGTAGATGACAATGAGCAGTTCTTC.

The V gene is TRBV6-1, the J gene TRBJ2-2; 9 bases map to TRBD1. The junction had 6 bases not matched to a gene; V was cut back by 6 bases and J by 7 bases. Germline values: CDR1 MNHNS, CDR2 SASEGT. This CDR3 spans 14 amino acids. The CDR3 DNA is TGTGCCAGCAGACGGACAGGGGTGGACGGGGAGCTGTTTTTT. Translating gives CASRRTGVDGELFF.

This clone was observed a handful of times. The chain carries TRBV7-6 and TRBJ1-4, with D possibly matching TRBD1 (6 bases). The germline CDR1 and CDR2 sequences are SGHVS and FNYEAQ. V was pared by 5 bases and J by 0 bases, with 16 bases between. The length of the CDR3 is 17 residues. CDR3 nucleotides: TGTGCCAGCAGCCCCAGGGGAGGGTTTGCAACTAATGAAAAACTGTTTTTT. This gives the protein CASSPRGGFATNEKLFF.

This clone was counted between two and nine times. V usage is TRBV6-5 and J usage is TRBJ1-1; D ambiguous. Between the trimmed V and J ends, which lost 8 bases and 1 base, there was a span of 11 bases. The germline gives CDR1 MNHEY, CDR2 SVGAGI. CDR3 size: 13 residues. In DNA, the CDR3 is TGTGCCAGCGCCCTAGAGGAGAACACTGAAGCTTTCTTT. It is translated as CASALEENTEAFF.

The chain combines TRBV7-8 with TRBJ1-1, with D possibly being TRBD1 (5 bases). CDR3 length: 14 amino acids. Trimming removed 7 bases from V and 1 base from J, with 13 bases in between. Germline V gene lookup returns CDR1 SGHVS and CDR2 FQNEAQ. The CDR3 is CASTPKQGNTEAFF. DNA for the CDR3: TGTGCCAGCACCCCAAAGCAGGGGAACACTGAAGCTTTCTTT.

J is TRBJ1-2 and V is TRBV28; D unresolved. The germline CDR1 and CDR2 sequences are MDHEN and SYDVKM. Trimming stripped 3 bases from V and 8 bases from J, with 16 bases between. The CDR3 loop spans 14 amino acids. The CDR3 sequence is CASSFRVKNGGYTF. CDR3 DNA sequence: TGTGCCAGCAGTTTCCGGGTCAAAAACGGGGGCTACACCTTC.

The sample holds a few counts of this clone. This chain uses TRBV27 with TRBJ2-1, with 13 positions matching TRBD2. Germline V gives CDR1 MNHEY, CDR2 SMNVEV (reference sequence). The CDR3 runs 18 residues. V shed 4 bases, J shed 3 bases, and the junction held 9 bases outside the gene matches. The CDR3 nucleotides read TGTGCCAGCAGTTCAAAACTAGCGGGAGGGCAAATCTACAATGAGCAGTTCTTC. Its protein is CASSSKLAGGQIYNEQFF.

This chain's CDR3 is CATSRDRRSGNEKLFF. Here the CDR3 DNA reads TGTGCCACCAGCAGAGATCGCAGAAGCGGTAATGAAAAACTGTTTTTT. The chain couples TRBV15 to TRBJ1-4, with no clear D. CDR1 is LNHNV, CDR2 YYDKDF, per germline (reference sequence). Trimming took 0 bases from V and 4 from J, leaving 12 bases between them. CDR3 size: 16 residues. Based on the CDR3 plus reference TRBV15 and TRBJ1-4, the full variable domain is DAMVIQNPRYQVTQFGKPVTLSCSQTLNHNVMYWYQQKSSQAPKLLFHYYDKDFNNEADTPDNFQSRRPNTSFCFLDIRSPGLGDTAMYLCATSRDRRSGNEKLFFGSGTQLSVL.

The rearrangement joins TRBV28 to TRBJ2-2; 10 bases are a match to TRBD2. The V and J ends lost 2 bases and 0 bases, in that order; junction bases with no gene match: 3. Germline V lookup: CDR1 MDHEN, CDR2 SYDVKM. The CDR3 extends over 17 amino acids. The CDR3 spells CASSLMSGRANTGELFF. The CDR3 DNA reads as TGTGCCAGCAGTTTAATGAGCGGGAGGGCGAACACCGGGGAGCTGTTTTTT.

The chain employs TRBV9 and TRBJ1-5; D is possibly TRBD1 (5 bases). This CDR3 comprises 14 residues. V was shortened by 0 bases and J by 7 bases, with 11 bases between the two germline ends. CDR1 and CDR2 (germline): SGDLS, YYNGEE. Written as DNA, the CDR3 is TGTGCCAGCAGCGTAGGGGGGGAGGGGCAGCCCCAGCATTTT. Protein: CASSVGGEGQPQHF.

Written as DNA, the CDR3 is TGTGCCAGCAGTGACTTTACATCCCCTAACTATGGCTACACCTTC. Its protein product is CASSDFTSPNYGYTF. J is TRBJ1-2 and V is TRBV25-1; D is unresolved. The V end was cut by 3 bases, the J end by 0 bases, with 11 bases between. The CDR3 is made up of 15 amino acids. The germline gives CDR1 MGHDK, CDR2 SYGVNS.

Here the CDR3 reads CASSLRDSNTGELFF. The DNA for the CDR3 is TGTGCCAGCAGCCTCCGGGACTCTAACACCGGGGAGCTGTTTTTT. The V and J genes are TRBV7-8 and TRBJ2-2; D might be TRBD2 (6 bases). Trimming cost V 5 bases and J 2 bases, with 12 bases left between them. Germline assignment: CDR1 SGHVS and CDR2 FQNEAQ. The CDR3 is made up of 15 amino acids.

The CDR3 sequence is CASSVRRGDTEAFF. The CDR3 bases are TGTGCCAGCAGTGTGCGAAGAGGAGACACTGAAGCTTTCTTT. The chain is built from TRBV2 and TRBJ1-1; no reliable D call. V lost 4 bases and J lost 3, with 12 bases in between. The length of the CDR3 is 14 residues. CDR1 is SNHLY and CDR2 is FYNNEI in the germline V gene.

The chain combines TRBV7-2 with TRBJ1-2; the match to TRBD1 covers 12 bases. Per the germline V gene, CDR1 is SGHTA and CDR2 is FQGNSA. The CDR3 length is 15 residues. V shed 1 base, J shed 7 bases, and the junction held 4 bases outside the gene matches. CDR3 sequence: CASSLGGQGAFGYTF. The CDR3 DNA reads as TGTGCCAGCAGCTTAGGGGGACAGGGGGCGTTTGGCTACACCTTC.

In its sample, this clone was seen once. V usage is TRBV7-2 and J usage is TRBJ2-7; 8 positions agree with TRBD2. V was pared by 5 bases and J by 4 bases, with 13 bases of the junction left unmatched. Germline values: CDR1 SGHTA, CDR2 FQGNSA. The length of the CDR3 is 16 residues. CDR3 protein: CASSPGRVLAAYEQYF. The CDR3 coding sequence is TGTGCCAGCAGCCCCGGCAGGGTACTAGCGGCATACGAGCAGTACTTC. The full variable domain, rest sourced from reference TRBV7-2 and TRBJ2-7, is GAGVSQSPSNKVTEKGKDVELRCDPISGHTALYWYRQSLGQGLEFLIYFQGNSAPDKSGLPSDRFSAERTGGSVSTLTIQRTQQEDSAVYLCASSPGRVLAAYEQYFGPGTRLTVT.

The chain has TRBV27 and TRBJ2-7, with 7 bases matching TRBD1. This CDR3 is built from 18 residues. Germline V gene sequence: CDR1 MNHEY, CDR2 SMNVEV (reference sequence). The J segment lost 2 bases and the V segment lost 5 bases, leaving 18 bases of the junction unmatched. CDR3 nucleotide sequence: TGTGCCAGCAGTCCCCTTGACCGAGAGGGCCAGGGGGCCTACGAGCAGTACTTC. Its translation: CASSPLDREGQGAYEQYF.

The chain recombines TRBV11-2 with TRBJ2-2; weak D call: TRBD2 (5 bases). V lost 0 bases and J lost 6, with 14 bases in between. The CDR3 totals 16 residues. CDR1 and CDR2 (germline): SGHAT, FQNNGV. This chain's CDR3 is CASSLDLRPGSGELFF. CDR3 nucleotides: TGTGCCAGCAGCTTAGATCTTCGGCCGGGATCCGGGGAGCTGTTTTTT.

The chain combines TRBV7-3 with TRBJ2-2, with D perhaps TRBD2 (6 bases). V lost 8 bases, J lost 0 bases, and 13 bases lay in between. CDR1 SGHTA and CDR2 FQGTGA come from the germline V gene. The CDR3 is 15 amino acids. CDR3 residues: CASHNGSANTGELFF. The CDR3 nucleotides are TGTGCCAGCCACAACGGGAGCGCGAACACCGGGGAGCTGTTTTTT.